The next 27 T cell receptor beta chains were all read from a single sample in a study of cytomegalovirus exposure and HLA in healthy donors. PCR amplification relied on 60 Vbeta primers (plus 13 Jbeta primers). Generated by immunoSEQ multiplex PCR, the TCRdb table keeps only in-frame clones and is missing some. The data hold 120,000 to 150,000 clones, with 76% observed a single time. The sequenced material came from PBMCs. Receptor source: a woman in her thirties or forties in good health and CMV-seronegative.

V gene TRBV6-5 combines with J gene TRBJ2-7, with TRBD2 as a possible D gene (7 bases). CDR1 MNHEY and CDR2 SVGAGI come from the germline V gene. The CDR3 runs 14 residues. V shed 2 bases and J shed 5 bases, with 13 bases lying between them. CDR3 DNA sequence: TGTGCCAGCAGTTACGGGTTCGGGGGGCACGAGCAGTACTTC. It translates to CASSYGFGGHEQYF.

V and J are TRBV7-9 and TRBJ2-1, with 9 bases aligning to TRBD1. Germline values: CDR1 SEHNR, CDR2 FQNEAQ (reference sequence). V trimming: 1 base; J trimming: 1 base; junction bases outside the gene matches: 2. The length of the CDR3 is 16 residues. The CDR3: CASSLGDRGSYNEQFF. As DNA, the CDR3 is TGTGCCAGCAGCTTAGGAGACAGGGGGTCCTACAATGAGCAGTTCTTC.

This chain uses TRBV7-6 with TRBJ2-3; TRBD2 matches 7 bases. Germline loops: CDR1 SGHVS, CDR2 FNYEAQ. The V and J ends lost 6 bases and 3 bases, in that order; junction bases with no gene match: 3. The CDR3 is 13 amino acids. CDR3 DNA sequence: TGTGCCAGCAGTCCGGGACTAACAGATACGCAGTATTTT. Translation: CASSPGLTDTQYF.

The chain couples TRBV7-8 to TRBJ1-2; TRBD1 matches 8 bases. Per germline, CDR1 SGHVS and CDR2 FQNEAQ. The length of the CDR3 is 14 residues. V dropped 5 bases and J dropped 5; count of bases not matched to a gene: 7. CDR3 nucleotides: TGTGCCAGCAGCGAGGGGACAGGAATTTATGGCTACACCTTC. Translating it yields CASSEGTGIYGYTF.

The chain links TRBV19 to TRBJ1-2; the D gene is possibly TRBD1 (6 bases). With 4 bases removed from V and 1 base from J, the gap between germline ends came to 19 bases. Germline V gene lookup returns CDR1 LNHDA and CDR2 SQIVND (reference sequence). CDR3 length equals 17 residues. The CDR3 sequence: CASSTLEQGRLNYGYTF. CDR3 sequence (DNA): TGTGCCAGTAGTACCCTCGAACAGGGCCGACTTAACTATGGCTACACCTTC.

The rearrangement links TRBV19 to TRBJ2-3; D is ambiguous. V gave up 4 bases and J gave up 2 bases, with 7 bases separating them. Germline V gene data show CDR1 as LNHDA and CDR2 as SQIVND (reference sequence). This CDR3 spans 13 amino acids. Written as DNA, the CDR3 is TGTGCCAGTAGTACGTTCGTCACAGATACGCAGTATTTT. Translated, it gives CASSTFVTDTQYF.

J is TRBJ1-2 and V is TRBV6-1; 8 nucleotides line up with TRBD1. V lost 4 bases, J lost 3 bases, and 13 bases stayed unmatched. The CDR3 runs 17 residues. Germline V gives CDR1 MNHNS, CDR2 SASEGT. The CDR3 loop is CASSGWTGRYRDYGYTF. The CDR3 nucleotides read TGTGCCAGCAGTGGATGGACAGGGAGATATAGGGACTATGGCTACACCTTC.

This clone was found a few times. The chain joins TRBV5-1 to TRBJ1-4; 9 positions agree with TRBD1. The V gene end was trimmed by 4 bases and the J gene end by 7 bases; junction bases not matched to a gene: 5. This CDR3 spans 14 amino acids. Germline CDR1 reads SGHRS; CDR2 reads YFSETQ. The CDR3 DNA sequence: TGCGCCAGCAGCCGGACAGGGGTTGGTGAAAAACTGTTTTTT. It yields the protein CASSRTGVGEKLFF.

The chain recombines TRBV29-1 with TRBJ2-6; TRBD1 aligns across 8 bases. The V and J ends lost 4 bases and 3 bases, in that order; junction bases with no gene match: 5. CDR3 length: 15 residues. Looked up from germline, CDR1 is SQVTM and CDR2 is ANQGSEA. The CDR3 DNA reads TGCAGCGTTGTGGCAGGGGGCGGTGGGGCCAACGTCCTGACTTTC. Amino acid sequence: CSVVAGGGGANVLTF.

The J gene is TRBJ1-1, the V gene TRBV7-2; D is unresolved. Germline V CDR1 and CDR2: SGHTA, FQGNSA. Trimming stripped 0 bases from V and 1 base from J, with 6 bases between. The CDR3 extends over 14 amino acids. The CDR3 loop reads CASSLAPGNTEAFF. The CDR3 DNA is TGTGCCAGCAGCTTAGCCCCAGGGAACACTGAAGCTTTCTTT. Full variable domain (missing parts from reference TRBV7-2 and TRBJ1-1): GAGVSQSPSNKVTEKGKDVELRCDPISGHTALYWYRQSLGQGLEFLIYFQGNSAPDKSGLPSDRFSAERTGGSVSTLTIQRTQQEDSAVYLCASSLAPGNTEAFFGQGTRLTVV.

The chain links TRBV11-2 to TRBJ2-6; a possible D gene is TRBD1 (5 bases). This CDR3 spans 17 amino acids. The V and J ends lost 2 bases and 5 bases respectively, with 16 bases between them. Germline V gene data show CDR1 as SGHAT and CDR2 as FQNNGV. The CDR3 nucleotides read TGTGCCAGCAGCTTAAGGGGAATCGGTCTGCGGGCCAACGTCCTGACTTTC. Amino acids: CASSLRGIGLRANVLTF. Looking up the rest from reference TRBV11-2 and TRBJ2-6 gives the full variable domain: EAGVAQSPRYKIIEKRQSVAFWCNPISGHATLYWYQQILGQGPKLLIQFQNNGVVDDSQLPKDRFSAERLKGVDSTLKIQPAKLEDSAVYLCASSLRGIGLRANVLTFGAGSRLTVL.

The chain couples TRBV6-1 to TRBJ1-5; D is ambiguous. CDR1 and CDR2 from the germline V gene are MNHNS and SASEGT. This CDR3 has 14 amino acids. Trimming took off 10 bases at V and 2 bases at J, with 15 bases between the two ends. For the CDR3, the DNA is TGTGCCACCCGGGTTGGGTTTGGCAATCAGCCCCAGCATTTT. It codes for CATRVGFGNQPQHF.

This clone was recorded a few times. V usage is TRBV27 and J usage is TRBJ1-2, with 9 bases lining up with TRBD1. CDR1 is MNHEY and CDR2 is SMNVEV in the germline V gene (reference sequence). V lost 2 bases, J lost 3 bases, and 1 base stayed unmatched. This CDR3 is built from 14 residues. Here the CDR3 reads CASSLGTGHYGYTF. In DNA, the CDR3 is TGTGCCAGCAGTTTAGGGACAGGGCACTATGGCTACACCTTC.

This chain uses TRBV6-5 with TRBJ2-3; possible D gene TRBD2, 6 bases. CDR3 length: 13 amino acids. The V end was cut by 2 bases, the J end by 5 bases, with 8 bases between. The germline CDR1 and CDR2 sequences are MNHEY and SVGAGI. DNA for the CDR3: TGTGCCAGCAGTTACCAAGCGGGAGATACGCAGTATTTT. Amino acid sequence: CASSYQAGDTQYF.

This clone appeared once. The gene calls are TRBV18 and TRBJ1-4, with 8 bases matching TRBD1. After removal of 4 bases from V and 8 bases from J, the junction contained 9 bases not matched to a gene. The CDR3 is made up of 15 amino acids. Germline CDR1 is KGHSH and CDR2 is LQKENI. The CDR3 region is CASSHTGGVLEKLFF. In nucleotides, the CDR3 is TGTGCCAGCTCACACACAGGGGGAGTACTGGAAAAACTGTTTTTT.

The V and J genes are TRBV4-1 and TRBJ2-7; 7 nucleotides align to TRBD2. The CDR3 is 17 residues long. Unmatched junction bases numbered 9, after V lost 1 base and J lost 0 bases. CDR1 MGHRA and CDR2 YSYEKL come from the germline V gene. CDR3 region: CASSQATSSLSSYEQYF. CDR3 sequence (DNA): TGCGCCAGCAGCCAAGCGACTAGCTCTCTGAGCTCCTACGAGCAGTACTTC.

J is TRBJ2-7 and V is TRBV4-1, with D unresolved. The CDR3 covers 15 residues. V was shortened by 0 bases and J by 3 bases, with 12 bases between the two germline ends. Germline CDR1 is MGHRA and CDR2 is YSYEKL. The CDR3 bases are TGCGCCAGCAGCCAAGAACCTTACCTAAACTACGAGCAGTACTTC. It specifies CASSQEPYLNYEQYF.

This chain uses TRBV6-1 with TRBJ2-7; D possibly corresponds to TRBD1 (5 bases). From germline, CDR1 is MNHNS and CDR2 SASEGT. CDR3 size: 12 residues. Trimming cost V 6 bases and J 0 bases, with 6 bases left between them. The CDR3: CASRGPSYEQYF. CDR3 in DNA: TGTGCCAGCAGGGGGCCCTCCTACGAGCAGTACTTC.

The chain carries TRBV10-3 and TRBJ2-2; tentatively, D is TRBD2 (6 bases). Germline loops: CDR1 ENHRY, CDR2 SYGVKD. This CDR3 comprises 16 residues. V was cut by 4 bases and J by 3 bases, with 15 bases left in between. CDR3 sequence (DNA): TGTGCCATCAGTGGATCCCCCGGGGGTTACACCGGGGAGCTGTTTTTT. It yields the protein CAISGSPGGYTGELFF.

This rearrangement joins TRBV18 to TRBJ2-5, with unresolved D. Per germline, CDR1 KGHSH and CDR2 LQKENI. The CDR3 contains 15 residues. Trimming stripped 2 bases from V and 5 bases from J, with 15 bases between. The CDR3 reads CASSPIVSTSETQYF. The CDR3 DNA is TGTGCCAGCTCACCAATAGTTTCGACATCGGAGACCCAGTACTTC.

This rearrangement joins TRBV2 to TRBJ1-2, with 7 bases that match TRBD1. The CDR3 is made up of 13 amino acids. V gave up 6 bases and J gave up 5 bases; unmatched junction bases: 6. Germline values: CDR1 SNHLY, CDR2 FYNNEI. The CDR3 nucleotides are TGTGCCAGCAGAGGGGACAGCTCTTATGGCTACACCTTC. Translating it yields CASRGDSSYGYTF.

V is TRBV4-1 and J is TRBJ2-3; the match to TRBD1 covers 8 bases. Germline V gives CDR1 MGHRA, CDR2 YSYEKL. The CDR3 sequence is 14 residues long. The junction had 3 bases not matched to a gene; V was cut back by 4 bases and J by 3 bases. The chain's CDR3 is CASSPGQGTDTQYF. The CDR3 coding sequence is TGCGCCAGCAGCCCCGGACAGGGAACAGATACGCAGTATTTT.

This clone has at least ten counts. The CDR3 DNA follows: TGTGCCATCAGGGGGGGCGGGACAGGGGCGATCGAGCAGTACTTC. Amino acids: CAIRGGGTGAIEQYF. This chain links TRBV10-3 with TRBJ2-7, with 10 bases aligning to TRBD1. Looked up from germline, CDR1 is ENHRY and CDR2 is SYGVKD. The V gene end was trimmed by 6 bases and the J gene end by 6 bases; junction bases not matched to a gene: 11. The CDR3 runs to 15 residues.

The chain employs TRBV7-9 and TRBJ2-3, with 12 bases identical to TRBD1. Germline V gene data show CDR1 as SEHNR and CDR2 as FQNEAQ (reference sequence). The junction had 8 bases not matched to a gene; V was cut back by 3 bases and J by 4 bases. CDR3 size: 17 residues. As DNA, the CDR3 is TGTGCCAGCAGCTTCTCCGGGACAGGGGGCTATTCAGATACGCAGTATTTT. Protein sequence: CASSFSGTGGYSDTQYF. The full variable domain, with the rest looked up from reference TRBV7-9 and TRBJ2-3, is DTGVSQNPRHKITKRGQNVTFRCDPISEHNRLYWYRQTLGQGPEFLTYFQNEAQLEKSRLLSDRFSAERPKGSFSTLEIQRTEQGDSAMYLCASSFSGTGGYSDTQYFGPGTRLTVL.

A remark on this clone: One end of the junction varies from germline; a read error may be responsible. The J gene is TRBJ1-2, the V gene TRBV27, with a possible D match to TRBD1 (5 bases). CDR1 and CDR2 (germline): MNHEY, SMNVEV (reference sequence). This CDR3 is built from 13 residues. The CDR3 here is CASSLGAGFHLIF. CDR3 in DNA: TGTGCCAGCAGTTTAGGGGCAGGCTTTCACCTCATCTTC.

The gene calls are TRBV28 and TRBJ1-1, with TRBD1 identical over 9 bases. The CDR3 runs 17 residues. In germline, CDR1 is MDHEN, CDR2 SYDVKM. V shed 6 bases, J shed 0 bases, and the junction held 11 bases outside the gene matches. CDR3 in amino acids: CASRPTGGALLNTEAFF. The CDR3, as DNA: TGTGCCAGCAGGCCGACAGGGGGGGCCCTCCTGAACACTGAAGCTTTCTTT.

This chain links TRBV29-1 with TRBJ2-1, with a weak D call TRBD1 (6 bases). Germline V gives CDR1 SQVTM, CDR2 ANQGSEA. The CDR3 spans 12 residues. Trimming took 4 bases from V and 6 from J, leaving 10 bases between them. The CDR3 bases are TGCAGCGTTGGCCTAGGGGGCAATGAGCAGTTCTTC. Protein product: CSVGLGGNEQFF.